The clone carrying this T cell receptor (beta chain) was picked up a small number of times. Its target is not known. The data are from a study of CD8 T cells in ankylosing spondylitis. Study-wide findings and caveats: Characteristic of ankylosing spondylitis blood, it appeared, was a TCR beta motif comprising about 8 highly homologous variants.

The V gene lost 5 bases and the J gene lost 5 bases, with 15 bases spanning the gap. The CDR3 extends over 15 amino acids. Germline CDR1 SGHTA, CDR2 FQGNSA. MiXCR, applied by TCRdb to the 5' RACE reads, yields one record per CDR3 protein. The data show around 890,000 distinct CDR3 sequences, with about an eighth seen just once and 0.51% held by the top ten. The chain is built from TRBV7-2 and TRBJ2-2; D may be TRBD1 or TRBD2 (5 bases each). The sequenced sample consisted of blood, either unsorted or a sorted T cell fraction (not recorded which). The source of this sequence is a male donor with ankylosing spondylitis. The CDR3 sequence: CASSPDGGRTGELFF. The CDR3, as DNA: TGTGCCAGCAGCCCCGATGGGGGACGAACCGGGGAGCTGTTTTTT.